The 7 T cell receptor beta chains given below trace back to one sample, sequenced in a study of PD-L1 blockade in urothelial cancer. Clones were sequenced by immunoSEQ multiplex PCR, and TCRdb holds only the in-frame ones, with some missing. Altogether about 74,000 clones are present, around 84% being singletons, with the ten largest covering about 4.7%. The material sequenced was PBMCs, taken around atezolizumab (anti-PD-L1) treatment. The receptors stem from a man in his 70s with urothelial cancer.

The count of this clone is one. V and J are TRBV15 and TRBJ2-7; 7 bases are shared with TRBD2. Germline CDR1 is LNHNV and CDR2 is YYDKDF (reference sequence). The CDR3 length is 14 residues. The junction had 2 bases not matched to a gene; V was cut back by 0 bases and J by 3 bases. CDR3 residues: CATSRDTGGYEQYF. In DNA, the CDR3 is TGTGCCACCAGCAGAGATACGGGGGGCTACGAGCAGTACTTC.

CDR3 region: CASSQAPQAGAPGEQFF. In DNA, the CDR3 is TGTGCCAGCAGCCAAGCACCCCAGGCGGGAGCTCCCGGTGAGCAGTTCTTC. This chain uses TRBV14 with TRBJ2-1; 7 bases agree with TRBD2. This CDR3 is built from 17 residues. The germline V gene has CDR1 SGHDN and CDR2 FVKESK. After removal of 1 base from V and 9 bases from J, the junction contained 15 bases not matched to a gene.

This clone was recorded once. The chain employs TRBV5-1 and TRBJ1-3, with a tentative D call TRBD1 (5 bases). Trimming removed 2 bases at V and 1 base at J, with 22 bases between. CDR1 SGHRS and CDR2 YFSETQ come from the germline V gene. This CDR3 is 19 amino acids long. The CDR3 spells CASSFTPGTGGVSGNTIYF. As DNA, the CDR3 is TGCGCCAGCAGCTTCACCCCTGGGACCGGAGGGGTATCTGGAAACACCATATATTTT. The full variable domain, its missing parts supplied by reference TRBV5-1 and TRBJ1-3, is KAGVTQTPRYLIKTRGQQVTLSCSPISGHRSVSWYQQTPGQGLQFLFEYFSETQRNKGNFPGRFSGRQFSNSRSEMNVSTLELGDSALYLCASSFTPGTGGVSGNTIYFGEGSWLTVV.

The sample holds one count of this clone. V usage is TRBV27 and J usage is TRBJ2-7, with 8 nucleotides matching TRBD1. Germline-derived CDR1 and CDR2 are MNHEY and SMNVEV (reference sequence). Trimming cost V 7 bases and J 3 bases; bases outside gene matches: 8. CDR3 length equals 14 residues. In DNA form, the CDR3 reads TGTGCCAGCAAACCCGGGACAGGAAGCTACGAGCAGTACTTC. Protein: CASKPGTGSYEQYF.

CDR3 sequence reads: CASSILLGQGFPGANVLTF. The DNA of the CDR3 is TGTGCCAGTAGTATTCTACTGGGACAGGGATTTCCTGGGGCCAACGTCCTGACTTTC. The V call is TRBV19, the J call TRBJ2-6; the match to TRBD1 covers 9 bases. Germline V gene lookup returns CDR1 LNHDA and CDR2 SQIVND (reference sequence). The length of the CDR3 is 19 residues. Unmatched junction bases numbered 11, after V lost 3 bases and J lost 2 bases.

This clone was picked up one time. The chain links TRBV28 to TRBJ1-1; TRBD1 might be the D (6 bases). Deletions cut 3 bases from V and 0 bases from J, with 17 bases between. The CDR3 length is 17 residues. CDR1 and CDR2 (germline): MDHEN, SYDVKM. The CDR3 DNA sequence: TGTGCCAGCAGTTTGGGACCGGGACAAGTTTTGAACACTGAAGCTTTCTTT. Protein product: CASSLGPGQVLNTEAFF.

This sequence joins TRBV27 and TRBJ2-2, with a possible D match to TRBD1 (5 bases). The CDR3 has 14 residues. Trimming removed 5 bases at V and 4 bases at J, with 11 bases between. Germline CDR1 is MNHEY and CDR2 is SMNVEV (reference sequence). The CDR3 DNA sequence: TGTGCCAGCAGTAGCAGGGCCCTCACCGGGGAGCTGTTTTTT. This gives the protein CASSSRALTGELFF.